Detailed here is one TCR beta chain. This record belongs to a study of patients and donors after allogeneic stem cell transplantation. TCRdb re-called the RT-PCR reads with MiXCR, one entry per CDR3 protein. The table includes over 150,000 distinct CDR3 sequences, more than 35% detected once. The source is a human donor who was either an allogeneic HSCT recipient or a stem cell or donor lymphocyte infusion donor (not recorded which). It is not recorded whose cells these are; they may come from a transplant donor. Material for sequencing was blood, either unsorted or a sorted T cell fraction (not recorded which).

This CDR3 reads CASSLMVGQGAGQPQHF. For the CDR3, the DNA is TGTGCCAGCAGTCTCATGGTGGGACAGGGAGCGGGGCAGCCCCAGCATTTT. V is TRBV12-3 or TRBV12-4 and J is TRBJ1-5; 9 bases agree with TRBD1. The CDR3 totals 17 residues. V was clipped by 5 bases and J by 7 bases; unmatched bases: 15.